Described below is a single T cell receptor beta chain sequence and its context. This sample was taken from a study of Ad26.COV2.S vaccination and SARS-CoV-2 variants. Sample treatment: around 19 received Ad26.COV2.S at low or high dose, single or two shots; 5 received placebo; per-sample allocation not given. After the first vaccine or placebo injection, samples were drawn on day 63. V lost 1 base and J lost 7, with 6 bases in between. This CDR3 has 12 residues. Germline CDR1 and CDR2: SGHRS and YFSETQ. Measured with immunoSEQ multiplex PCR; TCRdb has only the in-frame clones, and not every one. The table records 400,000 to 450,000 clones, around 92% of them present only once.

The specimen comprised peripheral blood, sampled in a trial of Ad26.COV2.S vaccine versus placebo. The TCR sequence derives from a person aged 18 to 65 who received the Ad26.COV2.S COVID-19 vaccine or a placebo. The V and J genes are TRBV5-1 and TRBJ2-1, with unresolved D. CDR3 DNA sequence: TGCGCCAGCAGCTTGTCCGGGAATGAGCAGTTCTTC. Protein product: CASSLSGNEQFF.